This TCR beta chain was found in a study of blood T cell repertoires in COVID-19. Study summary: T cells, B-cell-depleted T cells, or PBMCs provided the cDNA or gDNA that served as material.

In the source study's methods: Nucleated cell number was recorded as an estimate derived from reference gene primer amplification. The data were produced by immunoSEQ multiplex PCR, yet TCRdb's version contains in-frame clones alone and is incomplete. D and trimming come from the DNA, and the V and J calls and clone size come from that table. This sample has 150,000 to 250,000 clones, with about four fifths found just once. The V and J ends lost 0 bases and 0 bases respectively, with 7 bases between them. This CDR3 region has 15 residues. The V gene's germline CDR1 is SGHNT and CDR2 YYREEE (reference sequence). The participants were between roughly 18 and 100 years old and came from some 25 US areas.

The receptor comes from a man aged 40-55 years who had recovered from COVID-19. The sequencing input was PBMCs or T cells enriched from blood (not recorded which). The V gene is TRBV5-4, the J gene TRBJ1-3, with D hard to call. CDR3 in amino acids: CASSLGGDSGNTIYF. CDR3 nucleotides: TGTGCCAGCAGCTTGGGGGGAGACTCTGGAAACACCATATATTTT.